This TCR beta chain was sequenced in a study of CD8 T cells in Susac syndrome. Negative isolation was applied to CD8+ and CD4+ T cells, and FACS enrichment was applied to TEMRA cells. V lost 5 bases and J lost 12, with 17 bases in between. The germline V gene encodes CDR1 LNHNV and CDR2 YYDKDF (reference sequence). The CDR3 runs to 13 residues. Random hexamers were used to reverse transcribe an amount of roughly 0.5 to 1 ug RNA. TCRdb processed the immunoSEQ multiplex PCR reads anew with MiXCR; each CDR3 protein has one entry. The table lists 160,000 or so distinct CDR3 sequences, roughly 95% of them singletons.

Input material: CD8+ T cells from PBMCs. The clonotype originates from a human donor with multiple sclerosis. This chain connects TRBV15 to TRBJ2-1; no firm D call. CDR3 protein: CATSGPYTPAQFF. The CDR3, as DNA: TGTGCCACCAGCGGACCCTATACCCCGGCGCAGTTCTTC.